These 9 T cell receptor beta chains were sequenced from one sample in a study of cytomegalovirus exposure and HLA in healthy donors. Vbeta (60) and Jbeta (13) primers were used in the PCR. The method was immunoSEQ multiplex PCR; TCRdb's version includes in-frame clones alone and lacks a portion of them. In total, the table holds some 70,000 clones. Sequenced: PBMCs. The receptors shown here come from a female donor in good health and CMV-seropositive.

This chain links TRBV30 with TRBJ1-1; perhaps TRBD1 as D (5 bases). The CDR3 contains 13 residues. The V and J ends lost 2 bases and 1 base respectively, with 8 bases between them. CDR1 and CDR2 (germline): GTSNPN, SVGIG (reference sequence). CDR3 DNA: TGTGCCTGGAGTCGCCAGGGGAACACTGAAGCTTTCTTT. Encoded protein: CAWSRQGNTEAFF. Looking up the rest from reference TRBV30 and TRBJ1-1 gives the full variable domain: SQTIHQWPATLVQPVGSPLSLECTVEGTSNPNLYWYRQAAGRGLQLLFYSVGIGQISSEVPQNLSASRPQDRQFILSSKKLLLSDSGFYLCAWSRQGNTEAFFGQGTRLTVV.

The gene calls are TRBV27 and TRBJ2-7, with TRBD1 matching 9 bases. Trimming removed 3 bases from V and 7 bases from J; junction bases left unmatched: 10. Germline assignment: CDR1 MNHEY and CDR2 SMNVEV (reference sequence). This CDR3 has 15 residues. Here the CDR3 reads CASSFVTGGVGEQYF. The CDR3 coding sequence is TGTGCCAGCAGTTTCGTGACAGGGGGAGTCGGGGAGCAGTACTTC.

The chain links TRBV7-2 to TRBJ1-1; 7 bases map to TRBD1. The length of the CDR3 is 16 residues. Germline CDR1 and CDR2: SGHTA and FQGNSA. V was clipped by 5 bases and J by 0 bases; unmatched bases: 9. DNA for the CDR3: TGTGCCAGCAGCCCCCGGGGACAGTCGGTGAACACTGAAGCTTTCTTT. Translating it yields CASSPRGQSVNTEAFF.

CDR3 DNA: TGTGCCAGCAGACTAAATCAGGGGGCCTACAATGAGCAGTTCTTC. Translated, it gives CASRLNQGAYNEQFF. This chain uses TRBV27 with TRBJ2-1; 7 bases fit TRBD1. With 6 bases clipped from V and 2 bases from J, the junction kept 7 bases outside the gene matches. CDR1 and CDR2 from the germline V gene are MNHEY and SMNVEV (reference sequence). CDR3 length: 15 amino acids.

The chain recombines TRBV11-2 with TRBJ2-7; TRBD1 agrees at 9 bases. Germline CDR1 SGHAT, CDR2 FQNNGV. The CDR3 runs to 15 residues. V dropped 3 bases and J dropped 5; count of bases not matched to a gene: 8. The CDR3, as DNA: TGTGCCAGCAGCTTGGGACAGGGTAATTCCCACGAGCAGTACTTC. This encodes CASSLGQGNSHEQYF.

The V call is TRBV9, the J call TRBJ1-2, with D possibly matching TRBD1 (6 bases). V was shortened by 3 bases and J by 8 bases, with 20 bases between the two germline ends. CDR3 length: 15 residues. Germline V lookup: CDR1 SGDLS, CDR2 YYNGEE. CDR3 residues: CASSADIQGYGGYTF. As DNA, the CDR3 is TGTGCCAGCAGCGCGGATATACAGGGTTACGGAGGCTACACCTTC.

The gene calls are TRBV6-4 and TRBJ2-3; 7 nucleotides line up with TRBD2. Germline V gives CDR1 MRHNA, CDR2 SNTAGT. The CDR3 is 14 residues long. V shed 5 bases and J 3 bases; nucleotides not matched to a gene: 5. The CDR3 DNA sequence: TGTGCCAGCAGTACTGGCGGGAGTACAGATACGCAGTATTTT. Translated: CASSTGGSTDTQYF.

The chain carries TRBV7-9 and TRBJ1-2, with D uncertain. The CDR3 has 12 residues. From germline, CDR1 is SEHNR and CDR2 FQNEAQ (reference sequence). Trimming removed 10 bases from V and 5 bases from J, with 14 bases in between. The CDR3 DNA reads as TGTGCCACCACGGCGGCTGGGTATGGCTACACCTTC. This encodes CATTAAGYGYTF.

The V call is TRBV4-2, the J call TRBJ2-5, with 10 nucleotides matching TRBD2. The CDR3 has 14 amino acids. Germline lookup yields CDR1 LGHNA and CDR2 YNFKEQ. Trimming cost V 1 base and J 4 bases; bases outside gene matches: 0. The CDR3 here is CASSQGTSGETQYF. CDR3 coding DNA: TGTGCCAGCAGCCAAGGGACTAGCGGAGAGACCCAGTACTTC.